This T cell receptor (beta chain) derives from a study of blood T cell repertoires in COVID-19. Study in general: The samples span acute and convalescent COVID-19 from the United States, Italy and Spain. T cells, B-cell-depleted T cells, or PBMCs supplied cDNA or gDNA.

Per the authors' pipeline: Quantification of nucleated cells was approximated via reference gene primer amplification. Using immunoSEQ multiplex PCR, the repertoire was profiled, and TCRdb retains in-frame clones only, with some absent. That table furnishes V, J and clone size, whereas the DNA furnished D and trimming. The sample lists about 130,000 clones; approximately 85% were seen once. The CDR3 contains 12 residues. V was pared by 7 bases and J by 16 bases, with 15 bases of the junction left unmatched. Per germline, CDR1 SQVTM and CDR2 ANQGSEA. The source of this sequence is a human donor in a cohort sampled during active COVID-19. The sample was peripheral blood. J is TRBJ1-4 and V is TRBV29-1, with TRBD1 identical over 7 bases. In DNA, the CDR3 is TGCAGCGCTGTGGGATTAACAGGGGCGGCGTTTTTT. It encodes CSAVGLTGAAFF.